Below, one T cell receptor beta chain is given with its context. Its target antigen remains unknown. No clone much larger than this one lies a single base away; base qualities are absent. Library method: the immunoSEQ multiplex PCR assay. TCRdb re-hosts the immuneACCESS table, in-frame sequences only. Its copies lack some clones; in the studies checked, an unresolved V gene accounts for under half of them, and the cause for the rest is not known. This sample has about 63,000 clones in its table, and 70% to 90% of those were observed once. Of the sample, under 6.5% is held by the ten largest clones. This sample is part of a study of technical replicates of blood from several donors (dated by TCRdb to the late 2010s). V was cut back by 4 bases and J by 2 bases, leaving a gap of 12 bases between them. From the cysteine through the phenylalanine, the CDR3 covers 14 amino acids. The CDR3 DNA has 42 bases and is translated from base 1. According to the germline V gene, CDR1 reads SGHDT and CDR2 reads YYEEEE.

Sequenced: PBMCs. The clonotype comes from a human donor in good health. Some clones in this sample may be carry-over from other donors' samples. The rearranged chain carries TRBV5-6 and TRBJ2-5; no D gene is confidently identified. The DNA sequence is as follows: TGTGCCAGCAGCCGACTCTGGCGTCAAGAGACCCAGTACTTC. This encodes CASSRLWRQETQYF.